This T cell receptor (beta chain) derives from a study of T cell repertoires in cytomegalovirus infection (dated by TCRdb to the late 2010s). Concerning the study at large: The peptide stimulations were aimed at well-studied HLA-B-restricted epitopes as well as recently identified HLA-C-restricted CMV epitopes, whose presentation resists viral immunomodulation. Donor HLA type was relevant to the analysis, as public TCR beta signatures indicated carriage of CMV infection together with the matching HLA type.

Summary of the overall study and its limitations: The ex vivo response was dominated by HLA-C-restricted CMV-specific TCR beta clonotypes, which also provided the single most frequent clonotype in two of eight donors. In both this cohort and an independent roughly 330-donor cohort, the cumulative frequency of public TCR beta family members distinguished carriers of CMV infection plus the relevant HLA type.

Data came from an Illumina HiSeq 1500. Starting from the raw public reads, TCRdb applied fastp trimming at Q25, assembled clones with MiXCR and retained in-frame beta chains. Each entry is one CDR3 protein sequence, shown with its most common DNA and genes. This sample holds about 34,000 distinct CDR3 sequences; around half were observed only once. The top ten clones comprise 75% to 95% of the sample. In light of the paper, this sample's treatment or condition label describes: in vitro stimulation with specific CMV peptide epitopes to enrich CMV-specific T cells. Note on this clonotype: Its cognate antigen has yet to be identified. Base qualities are not provided; no much larger clone lies one nucleotide away.

Sequences were derived from CD8+ T cells from cultured PBMCs, sampled from culture after CMV antigen stimulation. The origin of this receptor is a human donor in good health (CMV status not recorded). Some clones in this sample may be carry-over from other donors' samples.

The nucleotide sequence is TGTGCCAGCAGTTTATCCAATCCAAGAAAAGCGAACACTGAAGCTTTCTTT. This translates into CASSLSNPRKANTEAFF. The V gene is TRBV27 and the J gene is TRBJ1-1; the D gene cannot be named for sure. The CDR3 has 17 amino acids, counting the end cysteine and phenylalanine. Left in the record is the CDR3 DNA by itself, 51 bases read in frame from the first base. CDR1 is given as MNHEY and CDR2 as SMNVEV, both from the germline V gene (reference sequence). V and J are truncated by 0 bases and 1 base respectively, leaving an intervening sequence of 15 bases.